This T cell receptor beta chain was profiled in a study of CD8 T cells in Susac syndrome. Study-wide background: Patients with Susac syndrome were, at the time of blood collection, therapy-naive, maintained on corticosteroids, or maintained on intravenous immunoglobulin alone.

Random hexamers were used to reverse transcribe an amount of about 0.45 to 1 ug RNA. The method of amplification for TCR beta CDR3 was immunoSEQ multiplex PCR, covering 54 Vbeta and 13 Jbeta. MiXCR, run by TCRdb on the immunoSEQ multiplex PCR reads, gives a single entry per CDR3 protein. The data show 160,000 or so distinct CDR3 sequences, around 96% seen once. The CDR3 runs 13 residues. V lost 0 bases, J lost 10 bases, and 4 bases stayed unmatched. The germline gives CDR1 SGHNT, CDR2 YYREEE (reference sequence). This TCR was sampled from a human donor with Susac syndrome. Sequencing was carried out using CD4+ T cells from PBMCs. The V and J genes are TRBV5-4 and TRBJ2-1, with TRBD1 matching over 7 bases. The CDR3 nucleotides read TGTGCCAGCAGCTTGGGACAGGGAATAGAGCAGTTCTTC. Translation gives CASSLGQGIEQFF.